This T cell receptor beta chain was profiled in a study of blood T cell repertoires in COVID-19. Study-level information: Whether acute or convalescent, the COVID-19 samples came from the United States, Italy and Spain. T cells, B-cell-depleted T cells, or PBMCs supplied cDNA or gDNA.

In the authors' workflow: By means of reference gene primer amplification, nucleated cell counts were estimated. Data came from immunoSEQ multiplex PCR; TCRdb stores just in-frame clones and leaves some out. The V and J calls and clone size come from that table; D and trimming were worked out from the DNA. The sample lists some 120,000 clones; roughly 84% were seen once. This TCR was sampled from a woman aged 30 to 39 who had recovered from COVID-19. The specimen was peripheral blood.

As DNA, the CDR3 is TGTGCCAGCAGCTTAATTTCTAGCCTCTCCTACGAGCAGTACTTC. This translates into CASSLISSLSYEQYF. The gene calls are TRBV7-9 and TRBJ2-7, with D maybe TRBD2 (5 bases). Trimming stripped 2 bases from V and 0 bases from J, with 11 bases between. CDR3 length: 15 amino acids. The V gene's germline CDR1 is SEHNR and CDR2 FQNEAQ (reference sequence).